This passage covers 18 T cell receptor beta chains from one sample sequenced in a study of neurological immune-mediated disorders. From the 5' RACE reads, TCRdb called clonotypes with MiXCR, one entry per CDR3 protein. Among tens of thousands of distinct CDR3 sequences listed, approximately 10% were seen once. Sequencing input: PBMCs. These receptors came from a woman aged 25 to 39 with HTLV-1-associated myelopathy (HAM/TSP).

This clonotype was seen many times. The V gene is TRBV20-1, the J gene TRBJ2-5; D is possibly TRBD2 (6 bases). Trimming left V 6 bases short and J 4 bases short, with 9 bases between. This CDR3 comprises 11 residues. Germline V gene lookup returns CDR1 DFQATT and CDR2 SNEGSKA (reference sequence). The CDR3 region has the DNA TGCAGTGCGGTGGGACTAGAGACCCAGTACTTC. Encoded protein: CSAVGLETQYF.

This clonotype was seen at least ten times. The rearrangement joins TRBV2 to TRBJ2-7, with 12 bases aligning to TRBD1. The CDR3 is made up of 14 amino acids. Germline V CDR1 and CDR2: SNHLY, FYNNEI. The V and J ends lost 5 bases and 5 bases, in that order; junction bases with no gene match: 4. The CDR3 DNA is TGTGCCAGCAGTCTGGGACAGGGGGCACACGAGCAGTACTTC. Translating gives CASSLGQGAHEQYF.

In its sample, this clonotype was seen many times. This chain uses TRBV20-1 with TRBJ2-5; no clear D. The germline V gene encodes CDR1 DFQATT and CDR2 SNEGSKA (reference sequence). V lost 0 bases to trimming and J lost 7 bases, with 12 bases between them. The CDR3 contains 13 residues. The CDR3 coding sequence is TGCAGTGCTAGAGACCGCCTGGGGTGGACCCAGTACTTC. It codes for CSARDRLGWTQYF.

This clonotype was seen at least ten times. The J gene is TRBJ1-1, the V gene TRBV12-3 or TRBV12-4; D perhaps matches TRBD1 (5 bases). V gave up 3 bases and J gave up 3 bases, with 8 bases separating them. The CDR3 is made up of 13 amino acids. The CDR3 loop reads CASSFPGDTEAFF. CDR3 bases: TGTGCCAGCAGTTTCCCGGGGGACACTGAAGCTTTCTTT.

This clonotype was seen many times. CDR3 protein: CASSVAPGGPKAGELFF. CDR3 coding DNA: TGTGCCAGCAGTGTGGCTCCGGGGGGGCCTAAAGCCGGGGAGCTGTTTTTT. The V gene is TRBV25-1, the J gene TRBJ2-2, with 8 bases lining up with TRBD2. Germline V gives CDR1 MGHDK, CDR2 SYGVNS. This CDR3 has 17 residues. J was trimmed by 6 bases and V by 4 bases; bases with no gene match: 13.

CDR3 sequence: CASSLSGSNTGELFF. CDR3 DNA sequence: TGCGCCAGCAGCTTGTCGGGGTCGAACACCGGGGAGCTGTTTTTT. The chain has TRBV5-1 and TRBJ2-2, with a tentative D call TRBD2 (5 bases). Trimming removed 1 base from V and 0 bases from J, with 7 bases in between. This CDR3 has 15 amino acids. Looked up from germline, CDR1 is SGHRS and CDR2 is YFSETQ.

This clonotype was seen ten or more times. The gene calls are TRBV20-1 and TRBJ2-3; 13 nucleotides agree with TRBD2. CDR1 is DFQATT and CDR2 is SNEGSKA in the germline V gene (reference sequence). Germline trimming cut 5 bases from V and 4 bases from J; bases unmatched to any gene: 12. The CDR3 spans 17 residues. The CDR3 loop reads CSAGGGTSGGAADTQYF. The CDR3 nucleotides read TGCAGTGCTGGAGGGGGCACTAGCGGGGGGGCCGCAGATACGCAGTATTTT.

This clonotype was recorded many times. The chain employs TRBV5-1 and TRBJ2-1; 12 bases are shared with TRBD2. Germline V lookup: CDR1 SGHRS, CDR2 YFSETQ. The V gene end was trimmed by 4 bases and the J gene end by 7 bases; junction bases not matched to a gene: 6. This CDR3 contains 15 residues. CDR3 coding DNA: TGCGCCAGCAGCGGAACTAGCGGGGGGCTTAATGAGCAGTTCTTC. It specifies CASSGTSGGLNEQFF.

This clonotype was seen repeatedly, ten times or more. CDR3 bases: TGCGCCAGCAGCCCTCTCCAGGAGCGGGGCTACAATGAGCAGTTCTTC. It yields the protein CASSPLQERGYNEQFF. The chain has TRBV5-1 and TRBJ2-1; 7 nucleotides match TRBD2. V dropped 4 bases and J dropped 3; count of bases not matched to a gene: 10. CDR3 size: 16 residues. CDR1 and CDR2 (germline): SGHRS, YFSETQ.

This clonotype was observed many times. The chain recombines TRBV12-3 or TRBV12-4 with TRBJ1-1, with 7 bases aligning to TRBD1. The CDR3 totals 15 residues. V shed 6 bases and J 1 base; nucleotides not matched to a gene: 8. In DNA form, the CDR3 reads TGTGCCAGCAGCATAGGGGGCCTGGGGAACACTGAAGCTTTCTTT. Residues: CASSIGGLGNTEAFF.

This clonotype was counted at least ten times. V and J are TRBV5-1 and TRBJ1-5; D unresolved. The CDR3 is 13 residues long. Per germline, CDR1 SGHRS and CDR2 YFSETQ. Trimming left V 0 bases short and J 6 bases short, with 7 bases between. The CDR3 here is CASSLGWGQPQHF. DNA of the CDR3: TGCGCCAGCAGCTTGGGATGGGGTCAGCCCCAGCATTTT.

This clonotype was counted at least ten times. V usage is TRBV20-1 and J usage is TRBJ2-2; TRBD2 is a possible D gene (5 bases). V lost 2 bases and J lost 4, with 11 bases in between. The CDR3 contains 14 residues. The germline gives CDR1 DFQATT, CDR2 SNEGSKA (reference sequence). For the CDR3, the DNA is TGCAGTGCTAGAATGGAGGCTAGCACCGGGGAGCTGTTTTTT. Amino acid sequence: CSARMEASTGELFF.

This clonotype was seen repeatedly, ten times or more. This chain links TRBV7-9 with TRBJ2-7, with TRBD1 matching over 10 bases. The junction had 11 bases not matched to a gene; V was cut back by 5 bases and J by 7 bases. The CDR3 contains 15 residues. Germline assignment: CDR1 SEHNR and CDR2 FQNEAQ (reference sequence). DNA of the CDR3: TGTGCCAGCAGCCCAGACGGGACAGGGGTACGAGAGCAGTACTTC. Translated: CASSPDGTGVREQYF.

Within the sample, this clonotype is medium-sized (0.01 to 0.1%). The chain couples TRBV20-1 to TRBJ1-1; D may be TRBD1 (5 bases). Per the germline V gene, CDR1 is DFQATT and CDR2 is SNEGSKA (reference sequence). The CDR3 runs 13 residues. The V gene lost 3 bases and the J gene lost 11 bases, with 19 bases spanning the gap. CDR3 sequence (DNA): TGCAGTGCTAGGCTCCAGGGTCTTATGGGGGCTTTCTTT. This gives the protein CSARLQGLMGAFF.

The J gene is TRBJ2-7, the V gene TRBV5-6; tentatively, D is TRBD1 (6 bases). This CDR3 spans 16 amino acids. Trimming left V 4 bases short and J 0 bases short, with 17 bases between. In germline, CDR1 is SGHDT, CDR2 YYEEEE. The CDR3 nucleotides are TGTGCCAGCAGCCTCCGAACAGGGAGCAGCTCCTACGAGCAGTACTTC. Translated: CASSLRTGSSSYEQYF. The variable domain in full, completed from reference TRBV5-6 and TRBJ2-7, reads DAGVTQSPTHLIKTRGQQVTLRCSPKSGHDTVSWYQQALGQGPQFIFQYYEEEERQRGNFPDRFSGHQFPNYSSELNVNALLLGDSALYLCASSLRTGSSSYEQYFGPGTRLTVT.

By its share, this clonotype is medium-sized (0.01 to 0.1%). This rearrangement joins TRBV20-1 to TRBJ1-4, with 8 bases aligning to TRBD1. Germline V gene lookup returns CDR1 DFQATT and CDR2 SNEGSKA (reference sequence). The CDR3 totals 13 residues. The J segment lost 8 bases and the V segment lost 5 bases, leaving 7 bases of the junction unmatched. The CDR3 DNA follows: TGCAGTGCTGGCCGACAGGGGACCGAAAAACTGTTTTTT. As protein: CSAGRQGTEKLFF.

This clonotype was detected ten times or more. The chain employs TRBV12-3 or TRBV12-4 and TRBJ1-2, with TRBD1 matching 9 bases. The CDR3 contains 14 residues. Trimming cost V 7 bases and J 3 bases; bases outside gene matches: 6. CDR3 coding DNA: TGTGCCAGCACGGGACAGGGAGTTTACTATGGCTACACCTTC. This gives the protein CASTGQGVYYGYTF.

This sequence joins TRBV20-1 and TRBJ2-1, with TRBD2 matching over 11 bases. The CDR3 length is 19 residues. In germline, CDR1 is DFQATT, CDR2 SNEGSKA (reference sequence). V lost 0 bases to trimming and J lost 7 bases; unmatched junction nucleotides: 17. CDR3 coding DNA: TGCAGTGCTAGAGATAGGGCCCCCCGACTAGCGGGGATATATAATGAGCAGTTCTTC. The encoded protein is CSARDRAPRLAGIYNEQFF.